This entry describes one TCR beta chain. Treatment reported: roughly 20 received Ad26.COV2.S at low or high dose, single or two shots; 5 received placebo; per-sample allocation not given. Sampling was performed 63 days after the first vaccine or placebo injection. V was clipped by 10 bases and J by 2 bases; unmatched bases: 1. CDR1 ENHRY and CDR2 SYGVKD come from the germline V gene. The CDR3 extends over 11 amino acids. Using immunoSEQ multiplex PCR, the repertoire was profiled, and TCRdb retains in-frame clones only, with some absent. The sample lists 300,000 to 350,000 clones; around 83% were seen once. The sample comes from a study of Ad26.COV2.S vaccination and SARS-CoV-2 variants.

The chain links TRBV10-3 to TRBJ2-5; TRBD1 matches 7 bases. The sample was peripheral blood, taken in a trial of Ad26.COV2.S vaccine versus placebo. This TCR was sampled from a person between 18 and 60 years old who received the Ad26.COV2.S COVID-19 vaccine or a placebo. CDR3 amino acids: CATRGQETQYF. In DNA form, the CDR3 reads TGTGCCACCAGGGGGCAAGAGACCCAGTACTTC.